The rows below give T cell receptor beta chains drawn from one sample of a study of beta chain features in type 1 diabetes. Measured with immunoSEQ multiplex PCR; TCRdb has only the in-frame clones, and not every one. This repertoire shows under 450,000 clones, roughly 16% found once; its top ten account for around 0.02%. The sequenced sample was naive CD4+ T cells from blood. The receptors were sampled from a woman under 30 in good health. Each CDR3 is given with its conserved first and last residue. D genes are given only for firm matches. Clone size appears in some rows only: once, few, many, or a class for an expanded clone.

V	D	size	J	DNA	CDR3
TRBV9	TRBD2	.	TRBJ2-1	TGTGCCAGCAGCGTAGGTTCTAGCGGGAGGACCTACAATGAGCAGTTCTTC	CASSVGSSGRTYNEQFF
TRBV7-2	.	.	TRBJ2-5	TGTGCCAGCAGACCAGGGGAAGTAGAGACCCAGTACTTC	CASRPGEVETQYF
TRBV5-4	TRBD1	.	TRBJ1-1	TGTGCCAGCAGCTGGCAGGGGGCGGTGAACACTGAAGCTTTCTTT	CASSWQGAVNTEAFF
TRBV29-1	TRBD1	few	TRBJ2-5	TGCAGCGTCCGGACAGGCTTAGAGACCCAGTACTTC	CSVRTGLETQYF
TRBV30	.	.	TRBJ2-5	TGTGCCTGGAAGAGAGGCAAAGAGACCCAGTACTTC	CAWKRGKETQYF
TRBV10-3	TRBD2	few	TRBJ2-1	TGTGCCATCAGTGAGTCGAAAACTAGCGGGTTCAATGAGCAGTTCTTC	CAISESKTSGFNEQFF
TRBV19	TRBD1	few	TRBJ2-1	TGTGCCAGTAGTATCCCCGGACAGGGGTTCGATGAGCAGTTCTTC	CASSIPGQGFDEQFF
TRBV5-1	TRBD2	.	TRBJ2-5	TGCGCCAGCAGCCGGACTAGCTTCCAAGAGACCCAGTACTTC	CASSRTSFQETQYF
TRBV4-3	.	few	TRBJ1-5	TGCGCCAGCAGCCAAGATACGGGGGGCAATCAGCCCCAGCATTTT	CASSQDTGGNQPQHF
TRBV30	TRBD1	few	TRBJ1-4	TGTGCCTGGAGTGTACAGGGGAATGAAAAACTGTTTTTT	CAWSVQGNEKLFF
TRBV11-2	TRBD1	few	TRBJ2-3	TGTGCCAGCAGCTTGAGATCGGGACAGGGGATAAGAGATACGCAGTATTTT	CASSLRSGQGIRDTQYF
TRBV7-9	.	few	TRBJ1-2	TGTGCCAGCAGACCCGCGGTGGGGGCCCACTATGGCTACACCTTC	CASRPAVGAHYGYTF
TRBV30	TRBD2	.	TRBJ2-2	TGTGCCTGGAGGGGGGGGGTGACTTCATATCCCGGGGAGCTGTTTTTT	CAWRGGVTSYPGELFF
TRBV7-2	TRBD2	few	TRBJ2-1	TGTGCCAGCAGCTTGGTAGCGGGTGAGCAGTTCTTC	CASSLVAGEQFF
TRBV7-2	TRBD2	few	TRBJ2-7	TGTGCCAGCAGCTTAGCAAGCGGGAGGGCCCAATGGTACTTC	CASSLASGRAQWYF
TRBV5-1	TRBD2	.	TRBJ2-3	TGCGCCAGCAGCGAGGCCGGGACTAGCGGCGGTACGCAGTATTTT	CASSEAGTSGGTQYF
TRBV2	TRBD1	few	TRBJ1-5	TGTGCCAGCAGTGACAGGGGGACGAGCAATCAGCCCCAGCATTTT	CASSDRGTSNQPQHF
TRBV5-1	.	few	TRBJ2-3	TGCGCCAGCAGCTTGGTCCTCACAGATACGCAGTATTTT	CASSLVLTDTQYF
TRBV9	.	few	TRBJ2-7	TGTGCCAGCAGCGCCCGCGACAGCGTTAGCTCCTACGAGCAGTACTTC	CASSARDSVSSYEQYF
TRBV28	.	.	TRBJ2-1	TGTGCCAGCAGTTTTAGAAGGCGGGCCTTTTACAATGAGCAGTTCTTC	CASSFRRRAFYNEQFF
TRBV28	TRBD1	.	TRBJ1-5	TGTGCCAGCAGTCCCAGGGGGCCCAGCAATCAGCCCCAGCATTTT	CASSPRGPSNQPQHF
TRBV30	.	.	TRBJ1-2	TGTGCCTGGAGTCGGCGGAGATCAGCTAACTATGGCTACACCTTC	CAWSRRRSANYGYTF
TRBV6-4	TRBD2	.	TRBJ2-1	TGTGCCAGCAGTACCAATCCACTAGCGGGAGGAAACAATGAGCAGTTCTTC	CASSTNPLAGGNNEQFF
TRBV30	TRBD2	.	TRBJ2-2	TGTGCCTGGAGTGTACGAGGACTAGCGGGCTCCGGGGAGCTGTTTTTT	CAWSVRGLAGSGELFF
TRBV4-3	.	.	TRBJ1-4	TGCGCCAGCAGCCAAGATCTCGGTCCTGAACCCTATGAAAAACTGTTTTTT	CASSQDLGPEPYEKLFF
TRBV6-5	.	few	TRBJ2-2	TGTGCCAGCAGTTTCACGACAGCGAACACCGGGGAGCTGTTTTTT	CASSFTTANTGELFF
TRBV18	.	few	TRBJ2-7	TGTGCCAGCTCACCACCGAGGGGGGGGCCCCCGTCCGAGCAGTACTTC	CASSPPRGGPPSEQYF
TRBV30	.	few	TRBJ1-4	TGTGCCTGGAACAGGGCCGGGGAAAAACTGTTTTTT	CAWNRAGEKLFF
TRBV28	TRBD1	few	TRBJ1-1	TGTGCCACCTGGACAGGGAACACTGAAGCTTTCTTT	CATWTGNTEAFF
TRBV18	.	.	TRBJ1-1	TGTGCCAGCTCATCGTACGAGGGCGCGAACACTGAAGCTTTCTTT	CASSSYEGANTEAFF
TRBV25-1	.	.	TRBJ2-3	TGTGCCAGCAGTGAATTGGGGAGCGGCACAGATACGCAGTATTTT	CASSELGSGTDTQYF
TRBV2	.	.	TRBJ1-5	TGTGCCAGCAGTGAAACAGGCGGCAGGAATCAGCCCCAGCATTTT	CASSETGGRNQPQHF
TRBV7-2	TRBD2	.	TRBJ2-4	TGTGCCAGCATCCTTAGCGGGGTAAAAAACATTCAGTACTTC	CASILSGVKNIQYF
TRBV19	TRBD1	.	TRBJ1-2	TGTGCCAGTAGTTCGACAGGGGGCGGTGGCTACACCTTC	CASSSTGGGGYTF
TRBV11-3	TRBD2	.	TRBJ2-1	TGTGCCAGCAGCTTGGTAGCGGGAGAGTATAATGAGCAGTTCTTC	CASSLVAGEYNEQFF
TRBV4-2	TRBD1	few	TRBJ2-6	TGTGCCAGCAGCCAAGTTGGACAGGTCCCTGGGGCCAACGTCCTGACTTTC	CASSQVGQVPGANVLTF
TRBV9	TRBD2	few	TRBJ2-1	TGTGCCAGCAGCGTAGAAAAGGGACTAGCGGGATACAATGAGCAGTTCTTC	CASSVEKGLAGYNEQFF
TRBV19	.	.	TRBJ2-7	TGTGCCAGTAGTGATTTAGCGGACCCAAGATACGAGCAGTACTTC	CASSDLADPRYEQYF
TRBV10-3	TRBD2	.	TRBJ2-1	TGTGCCATCAGTGAGAGTGGCGGGAGGCATGAGCAGTTCTTC	CAISESGGRHEQFF
TRBV9	TRBD2	.	TRBJ2-1	TGTGCCAGCAGCGCCGGACTAGCGGGTTCCCACAATGAGCAGTTCTTC	CASSAGLAGSHNEQFF
TRBV29-1	TRBD1	few	TRBJ2-2	TGCAGCGTTTCCCTAAAACGACAGGGGCCCTCCCCGCGGACCGGGGAGCTGTTTTTT	CSVSLKRQGPSPRTGELFF
TRBV10-3	TRBD1	.	TRBJ2-7	TGTGCCATCAGAGACGACAGGGAGTACGAGCAGTACTTC	CAIRDDREYEQYF